This passage covers 23 T cell receptor beta chains from one sample sequenced in a study of blood T cell repertoires in COVID-19. Generated by immunoSEQ multiplex PCR, the TCRdb table keeps only in-frame clones and is missing some. This sample has nearly 95,000 clones, with 80% found just once. What was sequenced was peripheral blood. The receptor source for this set is a human donor in a cohort sampled during active COVID-19.

The chain joins TRBV6-5 to TRBJ1-5, with 7 bases fitting TRBD1. The germline CDR1 and CDR2 sequences are MNHEY and SVGAGI. The V gene end was trimmed by 5 bases and the J gene end by 7 bases; junction bases not matched to a gene: 8. This CDR3 region has 14 residues. The CDR3 sequence: CASSKRQGHQPQHF. Here the CDR3 DNA reads TGTGCCAGCAGTAAACGACAGGGACACCAGCCCCAGCATTTT.

The chain employs TRBV3-1 (or the pseudogene TRBV3-2) and TRBJ2-7; TRBD2 matches 12 bases. This CDR3 comprises 16 residues. The J segment lost 6 bases and the V segment lost 0 bases, leaving 6 bases of the junction unmatched. CDR1 is LGHDT and CDR2 is YNNKEL in the germline V gene (reference sequence). The CDR3 coding sequence is TGTGCCAGCAGCCAAGATTCGACTAGCGGGAGTGGCGAGCAGTACTTC. Protein product: CASSQDSTSGSGEQYF.

The V gene is TRBV23-1, the J gene TRBJ2-2, with 8 bases lining up with TRBD1. TRBV23-1 is assigned to the ORF class and has an uncertain function. This CDR3 is built from 18 residues. The V and J ends lost 2 bases and 6 bases, in that order; junction bases with no gene match: 14. DNA for the CDR3: TGCGCCAGCAGTCAACCTGCTAGGGGCGGGACAGGTTCCGGGGAGCTGTTTTTT. Protein: CASSQPARGGTGSGELFF.

The J gene is TRBJ1-3, the V gene TRBV7-9; 8 positions match TRBD1. From germline, CDR1 is SEHNR and CDR2 FQNEAQ (reference sequence). J was trimmed by 6 bases and V by 5 bases; bases with no gene match: 6. The CDR3 spans 14 residues. The CDR3 loop reads CASSTNRGENTIYF. The CDR3 DNA is TGTGCCAGCAGCACCAACAGGGGGGAAAACACCATATATTTT.

The rearrangement uses TRBV2 and TRBJ2-5; D unresolved. The CDR3 sequence is 14 residues long. V was cut by 6 bases and J by 5 bases, with 16 bases left in between. Germline V lookup: CDR1 SNHLY, CDR2 FYNNEI. The CDR3 bases are TGTGCCAGCAGCGACCTAGGAGTTGCTGAGACCCAGTACTTC. Protein: CASSDLGVAETQYF.

CDR3 protein: CASSLGVTSGSRQETQYF. For the CDR3, the DNA is TGTGCCAGCAGCTTAGGTGTGACTAGCGGGAGTCGTCAAGAGACCCAGTACTTC. The gene calls are TRBV11-2 and TRBJ2-5, with TRBD2 matching 12 bases. CDR3 length equals 18 residues. Unmatched junction bases numbered 8, after V lost 1 base and J lost 2 bases. The germline V gene has CDR1 SGHAT and CDR2 FQNNGV.

The chain joins TRBV18 to TRBJ1-3; D is unresolved. Germline CDR1 is KGHSH and CDR2 is LQKENI. Trimming removed 6 bases from V and 4 bases from J, with 13 bases in between. This CDR3 is built from 14 residues. Here the CDR3 reads CASSITERGNTIYF. CDR3 bases: TGTGCCAGCTCTATAACCGAGAGGGGAAACACCATATATTTT.

This clone has just a few counts. V and J are TRBV19 and TRBJ1-2; weak D call: TRBD1 (5 bases). Trimming removed 5 bases at V and 8 bases at J, with 15 bases between. The CDR3 contains 13 residues. Germline CDR1 is LNHDA and CDR2 is SQIVND (reference sequence). The CDR3 coding sequence is TGTGCCAGTAGTCCCGGACCGGGGGAGGGCTACACCTTC. Translated: CASSPGPGEGYTF. The full variable domain, in which reference TRBV19 and TRBJ1-2 provide the parts outside the CDR3, is DGGITQSPKYLFRKEGQNVTLSCEQNLNHDAMYWYRQDPGQGLRLIYYSQIVNDFQKGDIAEGYSVSREKKESFPLTVTSAQKNPTAFYLCASSPGPGEGYTFGSGTRLTVV.

V gene TRBV7-9 combines with J gene TRBJ2-2; D possibly corresponds to TRBD1 (6 bases). Germline lookup yields CDR1 SEHNR and CDR2 FQNEAQ (reference sequence). The CDR3 runs 15 residues. Trimming removed 4 bases from V and 4 bases from J, with 13 bases in between. This CDR3 reads CASSSMDRLTGELFF. The CDR3 bases are TGTGCCAGCAGCTCAATGGACAGACTCACCGGGGAGCTGTTTTTT. The full variable domain, its missing parts supplied by reference TRBV7-9 and TRBJ2-2, is DTGVSQNPRHKITKRGQNVTFRCDPISEHNRLYWYRQTLGQGPEFLTYFQNEAQLEKSRLLSDRFSAERPKGSFSTLEIQRTEQGDSAMYLCASSSMDRLTGELFFGEGSRLTVL.

The chain joins TRBV3-1 (or the pseudogene TRBV3-2) to TRBJ1-2, with TRBD1 as a possible D gene (5 bases). V gave up 4 bases and J gave up 0 bases, with 18 bases separating them. Germline CDR1 LGHDT, CDR2 YNNKEL (reference sequence). This CDR3 is built from 17 residues. In nucleotides, the CDR3 is TGTGCCAGCAGCCCCACGCTCGGGGGTTCTCCTAACTATGGCTACACCTTC. Encoded protein: CASSPTLGGSPNYGYTF.

The chain carries TRBV14 and TRBJ2-2; a possible D gene is TRBD2 (6 bases). The CDR3 extends over 14 amino acids. Germline CDR1 SGHDN, CDR2 FVKESK. V was cut by 0 bases and J by 7 bases, with 9 bases left in between. CDR3 loop: CASSQDAGIGELFF. CDR3 nucleotide sequence: TGTGCCAGCAGCCAAGATGCGGGAATCGGGGAGCTGTTTTTT.

The V call is TRBV3-1 (or the pseudogene TRBV3-2), the J call TRBJ2-7; 8 nucleotides match TRBD1. The CDR3 extends over 15 amino acids. V lost 4 bases and J lost 1; bases outside the gene matches: 6. Looked up from germline, CDR1 is LGHDT and CDR2 is YNNKEL (reference sequence). CDR3: CASSRPRGRSYEQYF. In DNA, the CDR3 is TGTGCCAGCAGCCGCCCCAGGGGGCGATCCTACGAGCAGTACTTC.

The CDR3 DNA follows: TGTGCCAGCTCACACCCAGGCCAGGACGAGCAGTACTTC. It encodes CASSHPGQDEQYF. The chain recombines TRBV18 with TRBJ2-7; the D is unclear. Germline CDR1 is KGHSH and CDR2 is LQKENI. V was pared by 4 bases and J by 5 bases, with 12 bases between. The CDR3 spans 13 residues.

V is TRBV19 and J is TRBJ1-5; D is ambiguous. CDR1 is LNHDA, CDR2 SQIVND, per germline (reference sequence). The CDR3 has 12 amino acids. Trimming pared 5 bases from V and 7 bases from J, leaving 9 bases between. CDR3 in DNA: TGTGCCAGTAGTTTCCTAAGACAGCCCCAGCATTTT. Its protein is CASSFLRQPQHF. Based on the CDR3 plus reference TRBV19 and TRBJ1-5, the full variable domain is DGGITQSPKYLFRKEGQNVTLSCEQNLNHDAMYWYRQDPGQGLRLIYYSQIVNDFQKGDIAEGYSVSREKKESFPLTVTSAQKNPTAFYLCASSFLRQPQHFGDGTRLSIL.

The V gene is TRBV28, the J gene TRBJ1-4; the match to TRBD1 covers 7 bases. CDR3 size: 15 residues. The germline CDR1 and CDR2 sequences are MDHEN and SYDVKM. Losses at the gene ends were 6 bases for V and 7 bases for J; bases not matched to a gene: 11. CDR3: CASSRGTGLGEKLFF. For the CDR3, the DNA is TGTGCCAGCAGCAGGGGGACGGGGCTGGGTGAAAAACTGTTTTTT.

This chain uses TRBV28 with TRBJ2-7; maybe TRBD1 (5 bases). This CDR3 has 15 amino acids. Germline CDR1 is MDHEN and CDR2 is SYDVKM. Deletions cut 8 bases from V and 3 bases from J, with 20 bases between. CDR3 coding DNA: TGTGCCAGCTTCGGTTTGGGGATGGGGCACTACGAGCAGTACTTC. It is translated as CASFGLGMGHYEQYF.

This chain connects TRBV6-6 to TRBJ1-1; a weak D match, TRBD1 (5 bases). The CDR3 runs to 11 residues. From germline, CDR1 is MNHNY and CDR2 SVGAGI (reference sequence). The germline V and J ends were trimmed by 7 bases and 3 bases, with 6 bases remaining between them. CDR3 in DNA: TGTGCCAGCAAACAGGACACTGAAGCTTTCTTT. Its protein is CASKQDTEAFF.

This chain links TRBV18 with TRBJ1-1; D is undetermined. Trimming cost V 3 bases and J 4 bases, with 15 bases left between them. The CDR3 sequence is 15 residues long. Germline V gives CDR1 KGHSH, CDR2 LQKENI. Here the CDR3 reads CASSPSGEGSTEAFF. CDR3 DNA: TGTGCCAGCTCACCGTCGGGCGAAGGGAGCACTGAAGCTTTCTTT.

This clone was counted once. The chain couples TRBV18 to TRBJ2-1; 8 positions match TRBD1. The ends lost 3 bases at V and 6 bases at J; junction bases unmatched: 7. The CDR3 length is 15 residues. The germline V gene has CDR1 KGHSH and CDR2 LQKENI. CDR3 nucleotides: TGTGCCAGCTCACCCCCCGCGACAGGGGTCAATGAGCAGTTCTTC. Protein product: CASSPPATGVNEQFF.

The J gene is TRBJ2-3, the V gene TRBV3-1 (or the pseudogene TRBV3-2), with a possible D match to TRBD1 (6 bases). The V end lost 3 bases, the J end lost 3 bases, and 10 bases lay between the germline ends. Germline assignment: CDR1 LGHDT and CDR2 YNNKEL (reference sequence). There are 14 residues in the CDR3. CDR3 DNA: TGTGCCAGCAGCCACCAGGGACAAACAGATACGCAGTATTTT. This gives the protein CASSHQGQTDTQYF.

V usage is TRBV6-5 and J usage is TRBJ2-7; 8 bases line up with TRBD2. The germline V gene encodes CDR1 MNHEY and CDR2 SVGAGI. J gave up 3 bases and V 7 bases, and 8 bases lay outside the gene matches. CDR3 length equals 14 residues. The CDR3 spells CASTSGSSLYEQYF. The CDR3 DNA follows: TGTGCCAGCACAAGCGGGAGTTCGCTCTACGAGCAGTACTTC.

The chain couples TRBV2 to TRBJ1-5; a weak D match, TRBD1 (6 bases). Germline V lookup: CDR1 SNHLY, CDR2 FYNNEI. The germline V and J ends were trimmed by 9 bases and 2 bases, with 20 bases remaining between them. The CDR3 contains 16 residues. CDR3 residues: CASAPGVQGGNQPQHF. The CDR3 coding sequence is TGTGCCAGTGCCCCCGGGGTACAGGGAGGCAATCAGCCCCAGCATTTT.

The chain carries TRBV2 and TRBJ1-6; D may be TRBD1 (6 bases). Per germline, CDR1 SNHLY and CDR2 FYNNEI. Trimming took 4 bases from V and 0 from J, leaving 16 bases between them. This CDR3 contains 18 residues. The CDR3 reads CASSVRDTTPSYNSPLHF. Here the CDR3 DNA reads TGTGCCAGCAGTGTCCGGGACACCACTCCCTCCTATAATTCACCCCTCCACTTT. Full variable domain (missing parts from reference TRBV2 and TRBJ1-6): EPEVTQTPSHQVTQMGQEVILRCVPISNHLYFYWYRQILGQKVEFLVSFYNNEISEKSEIFDDQFSVERPDGSNFTLKIRSTKLEDSAMYFCASSVRDTTPSYNSPLHFGNGTRLTVT.